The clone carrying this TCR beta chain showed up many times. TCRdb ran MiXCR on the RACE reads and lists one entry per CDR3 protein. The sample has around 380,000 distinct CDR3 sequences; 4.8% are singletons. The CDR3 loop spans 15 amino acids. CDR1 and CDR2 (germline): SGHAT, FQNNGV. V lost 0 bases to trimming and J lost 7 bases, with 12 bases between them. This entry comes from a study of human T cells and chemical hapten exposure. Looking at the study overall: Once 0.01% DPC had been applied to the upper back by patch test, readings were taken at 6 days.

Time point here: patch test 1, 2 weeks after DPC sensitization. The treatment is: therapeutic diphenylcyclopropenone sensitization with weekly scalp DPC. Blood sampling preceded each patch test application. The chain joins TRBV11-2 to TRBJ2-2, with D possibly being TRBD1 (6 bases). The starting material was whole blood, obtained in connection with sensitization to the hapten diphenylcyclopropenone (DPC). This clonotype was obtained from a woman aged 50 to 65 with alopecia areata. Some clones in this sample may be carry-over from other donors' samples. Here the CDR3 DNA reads TGTGCCAGCAGCTTAGAGCCCTCAGGGGTCGGGGAGCTGTTTTTT. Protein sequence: CASSLEPSGVGELFF.